This TCR beta chain derives from a study of shared clonotypes between healthy human individuals. As concerns this clone: Its antigen is not known.

CDR1 SGHTA and CDR2 FQGTGA come from the germline V gene. There are 13 residues in the CDR3. Trimming shortened V by 5 bases and J by 5 bases, and 11 bases separated the two germline ends. Study-level results: Non-shared clonotypes had lower generation probabilities than clonotypes shared by all four sorted-subset donors. It was observed that roughly 5% of naive CD4 clonotypes were shared across several donors.

The method was immunoSEQ multiplex PCR; TCRdb's version includes in-frame clones alone and lacks a portion of them. This sample has more than 2,000,000 clones; more than 85% occur once, and the top ten carry 0.39%. The chain employs TRBV7-3 and TRBJ2-3; D is unclear. The source is a man aged 18 to 30 in good health. Some clones in this sample may be carry-over from other donors' samples. The material sequenced was naive CD4+ T cells from PBMCs. Subset meaning: CD45RA+ positively selected. CDR3 sequence reads: CASSLREGDTQYF. Here the CDR3 DNA reads TGTGCCAGCAGCCTAAGAGAAGGAGATACGCAGTATTTT.